This T cell receptor beta chain was obtained from a study of human CD8 memory T cell subsets. The CDR3 has 14 residues. Germline CDR1 and CDR2: SNHLY and FYNNEI. TCR beta was sequenced from UMI-tagged 5' RACE libraries. TCRdb re-called the 5' RACE reads and catalogs CDR3 proteins one per entry, DNA excluded. The sample has fewer than 6,500 distinct CDR3 sequences. Total CD8+ T cells underwent enrichment via negative magnetic separation. This TCR was recovered from a human donor in good health. Sequencing was performed on CD8+ effector memory T cells (TEM) sorted from PBMCs. Sample subset: effector memory CD8 T cells, CCR7- CD45RO+ CD95+. The chain links TRBV2 to TRBJ2-1; TCRdb's assignment of TRBD2 cannot be checked, as there is no DNA. The CDR3 sequence: CASNPLAGYNEQFF. The entire variable domain, with the rest obtained from reference TRBV2 and TRBJ2-1, is as follows: EPEVTQTPSHQVTQMGQEVILRCVPISNHLYFYWYRQILGQKVEFLVSFYNNEISEKSEIFDDQFSVERPDGSNFTLKIRSTKLEDSAMYFCASNPLAGYNEQFFGPGTRLTVL.